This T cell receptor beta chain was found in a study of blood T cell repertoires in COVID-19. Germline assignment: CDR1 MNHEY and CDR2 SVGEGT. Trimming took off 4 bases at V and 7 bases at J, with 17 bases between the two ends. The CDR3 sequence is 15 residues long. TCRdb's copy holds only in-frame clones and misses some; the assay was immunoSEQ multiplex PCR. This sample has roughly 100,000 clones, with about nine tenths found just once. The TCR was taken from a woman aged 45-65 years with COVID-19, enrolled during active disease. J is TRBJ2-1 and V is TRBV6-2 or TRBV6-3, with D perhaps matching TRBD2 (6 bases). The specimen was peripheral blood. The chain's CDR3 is CASSSPGLPSNEQFF. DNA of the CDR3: TGTGCCAGCAGTTCGCCGGGACTGCCGAGTAATGAGCAGTTCTTC.